The rows below give T cell receptor beta chains drawn from one sample of a study of identical twins. From the 5' RACE reads, TCRdb called clonotypes with MiXCR, one entry per CDR3 protein. The table shows hundreds of thousands of distinct CDR3 sequences, with 12% occurring only once. These same data were also listed under a study on yellow fever vaccine responses in identical twins.

Sequencing was performed on PBMCs. These receptors were obtained from a woman between 18 and 29 years old in good health. The CDR3 runs from the conserved cysteine through the conserved F or W. Each record gives: clone size, D gene, J gene, V gene, CDR3 DNA, CDR3 protein. D genes are given only for firm matches. A clone size is listed for some rows: how often the clone was seen (once, few, many), or a class if it is expanded.

abundance: -; d_gene: -; j_gene: TRBJ2-3; v_gene: TRBV7-9; CDR3nt: TGTGCCAGCAGCCCCGTTAGGGGAGGCGGTGATACGCAGTATTTT; CDR3aa: CASSPVRGGGDTQYF
abundance: few; d_gene: -; j_gene: TRBJ1-1; v_gene: TRBV20-1; CDR3nt: TGCAGTGCTAGAGATGGGGGGCTAACTGAAGCTTTCTTT; CDR3aa: CSARDGGLTEAFF
abundance: few; d_gene: TRBD2; j_gene: TRBJ2-3; v_gene: TRBV5-1; CDR3nt: TGCGCCAGCAGCTTGGGAGCGGGGGGGCTTACAGATACGCAGTATTTT; CDR3aa: CASSLGAGGLTDTQYF
abundance: few; d_gene: -; j_gene: TRBJ1-1; v_gene: TRBV12-3/TRBV12-4; CDR3nt: TGTGCCAGCAGTTTTGATGTCATTGAAGCTTTCTTT; CDR3aa: CASSFDVIEAFF
abundance: many; d_gene: -; j_gene: TRBJ2-7; v_gene: TRBV12-3/TRBV12-4; CDR3nt: TGTGCCAGCCGCCCTCGACGAGGGAACTACGAGCAGTACTTC; CDR3aa: CASRPRRGNYEQYF
abundance: few; d_gene: TRBD1; j_gene: TRBJ2-7; v_gene: TRBV12-3/TRBV12-4; CDR3nt: TGTGCCAGCAGTCTGAAAGGGGGACAGGGAGGCGAGCAGTACTTC; CDR3aa: CASSLKGGQGGEQYF
abundance: few; d_gene: -; j_gene: TRBJ2-1; v_gene: TRBV15; CDR3nt: TGTGCCACCAGCAGAGGGGACGGTGACAATGAGCAGTTCTTC; CDR3aa: CATSRGDGDNEQFF
abundance: few; d_gene: -; j_gene: TRBJ2-2; v_gene: TRBV10-1; CDR3nt: TGCGCCAGCAGTGAATCGCTTGGGGAGCTGTTTTTT; CDR3aa: CASSESLGELFF
abundance: many; d_gene: -; j_gene: TRBJ2-1; v_gene: TRBV14; CDR3nt: TGTGCCAGCAGCCAAGATTCGAGGGAGATGGGTGAGCAGTTCTTC; CDR3aa: CASSQDSREMGEQFF
abundance: -; d_gene: -; j_gene: TRBJ2-1; v_gene: TRBV7-9; CDR3nt: TGTGCCAGCAGCCCAGAGGGGTTAGGCTCCTACAATGAGCAGTTCTTC; CDR3aa: CASSPEGLGSYNEQFF
abundance: -; d_gene: -; j_gene: TRBJ1-1; v_gene: TRBV5-6; CDR3nt: TGTGCCAGCAGCTTGTTGCGCCTGGTGAACACTGAAGCTTTCTTT; CDR3aa: CASSLLRLVNTEAFF
abundance: few; d_gene: -; j_gene: TRBJ1-1; v_gene: TRBV3-1; CDR3nt: TGTGCCAGCAGCCCCCAACAGGGCGGGCCTGAAGCTTTCTTT; CDR3aa: CASSPQQGGPEAFF
abundance: many; d_gene: TRBD1; j_gene: TRBJ2-1; v_gene: TRBV12-5; CDR3nt: TGTGCTAGTGGACCCGGGACAGGGGTCTACAATGAGCAGTTCTTC; CDR3aa: CASGPGTGVYNEQFF
abundance: -; d_gene: -; j_gene: TRBJ2-7; v_gene: TRBV25-1; CDR3nt: TGTGCCAGCAGTGACTTACCGGTGGCAGGGAGCACCTACGAGCAGTACTTC; CDR3aa: CASSDLPVAGSTYEQYF
abundance: -; d_gene: -; j_gene: TRBJ2-1; v_gene: TRBV5-5; CDR3nt: TGTGCCAGCAGCAGGGACCCCAGATACAATGAGCAGTTCTTC; CDR3aa: CASSRDPRYNEQFF
abundance: many; d_gene: TRBD2; j_gene: TRBJ2-5; v_gene: TRBV6-2/TRBV6-3; CDR3nt: TGTGCCAGCAGCCTTTCGGGACTAGCGGGGCAAGAGACCCAGTACTTC; CDR3aa: CASSLSGLAGQETQYF
abundance: -; d_gene: -; j_gene: TRBJ2-7; v_gene: TRBV20-1; CDR3nt: TGCAGTGCTAGTGGGAGGACCACCTACGAGCAGTACTTC; CDR3aa: CSASGRTTYEQYF
abundance: few; d_gene: TRBD2; j_gene: TRBJ2-5; v_gene: TRBV20-1; CDR3nt: TGCAGTGCTAGATCTAGCGGGAGGAGGGAGACCCAGTACTTC; CDR3aa: CSARSSGRRETQYF
abundance: many; d_gene: TRBD1; j_gene: TRBJ2-1; v_gene: TRBV7-8; CDR3nt: TGTGCCAGCAGCTTGGGGACAGGATGGATGGGTAGGAATGAGCAGTTCTTC; CDR3aa: CASSLGTGWMGRNEQFF
abundance: -; d_gene: TRBD1; j_gene: TRBJ2-7; v_gene: TRBV9; CDR3nt: TGTGCCAGCAGCCCCCAAAACAGGGGGACCGAGCAGTACTTC; CDR3aa: CASSPQNRGTEQYF
abundance: -; d_gene: TRBD2; j_gene: TRBJ2-1; v_gene: TRBV7-9; CDR3nt: TGTGCCAGCAGCTTAATAGCGGGAGGTCCCTACAATGAGCAGTTCTTC; CDR3aa: CASSLIAGGPYNEQFF
abundance: few; d_gene: TRBD1; j_gene: TRBJ2-7; v_gene: TRBV20-1; CDR3nt: TGCAGTGCAATTCCGGACAGGGCCTGGGACGAGCAGTACTTC; CDR3aa: CSAIPDRAWDEQYF
abundance: -; d_gene: TRBD1; j_gene: TRBJ2-5; v_gene: TRBV27; CDR3nt: TGTGCCAGCAGTCGGACAGGGAGTAGGGAGACCCAGTACTTC; CDR3aa: CASSRTGSRETQYF
abundance: -; d_gene: TRBD1; j_gene: TRBJ2-3; v_gene: TRBV27; CDR3nt: TGTGCCAGCAGACGAGGGCCGACAGGGGGGGATACGCAGTATTTT; CDR3aa: CASRRGPTGGDTQYF
abundance: -; d_gene: -; j_gene: TRBJ1-5; v_gene: TRBV28; CDR3nt: TGTGCCAGCAGTTTAAGCAGCTTCAATCAGCCCCAGCATTTT; CDR3aa: CASSLSSFNQPQHF
abundance: few; d_gene: -; j_gene: TRBJ1-6; v_gene: TRBV10-1; CDR3nt: TGCGCCAGCAGTGAGTCGCGGGGCGCGTGGTCACCCCTCCACTTT; CDR3aa: CASSESRGAWSPLHF
abundance: -; d_gene: -; j_gene: TRBJ2-3; v_gene: TRBV4-1; CDR3nt: TGCGCCAGCAGCCTTGGGGCTAGCACTAGCACAGATACGCAGTATTTT; CDR3aa: CASSLGASTSTDTQYF
abundance: few; d_gene: -; j_gene: TRBJ2-1; v_gene: TRBV7-9; CDR3nt: TGTGCCAGCAGCTTTAAGGGGGGGGGACCCTCCTACAATGAGCAGTTCTTC; CDR3aa: CASSFKGGGPSYNEQFF
abundance: many; d_gene: TRBD2; j_gene: TRBJ2-3; v_gene: TRBV7-9; CDR3nt: TGTGCCAGCAGCTTTATAGGGACTAGCCGCACAGATACGCAGTATTTT; CDR3aa: CASSFIGTSRTDTQYF